The clone carrying this T cell receptor (beta chain) has a handful of counts. The J segment lost 7 bases and the V segment lost 2 bases, leaving 8 bases of the junction unmatched. The CDR3 loop spans 16 amino acids. Germline V gene lookup returns CDR1 MNHEY and CDR2 SVGAGI. This entry comes from a study of blood T cell repertoires in COVID-19. Study-level background: Sample material is recorded as cDNA or gDNA derived from T cells, B-cell-depleted T cells, or PBMCs.

TCRdb's table, derived via immunoSEQ multiplex PCR, lists solely in-frame clones and lacks some. The sample contains approximately 430,000 clones, 75% to 90% of which appear only once. The clonotype comes from a woman in her 30s with active or convalescent COVID-19. Sequencing was done on a sample of peripheral blood. The chain recombines TRBV6-5 with TRBJ1-5; TRBD1 agrees at 10 bases. The CDR3 protein is CASSYTGQGIGQPQHF. CDR3 bases: TGTGCCAGCAGTTACACGGGACAGGGGATCGGCCAGCCCCAGCATTTT.